This T cell receptor beta chain is from a study of cytomegalovirus exposure and HLA in healthy donors. Study-wide results and limits: As a later analysis showed, a missense DCLRE1C variant was linked to trimming of TCR beta V- and J-genes. Cytomegalovirus-associated status was assigned to about 180 TCR beta chains.

Germline V gene lookup returns CDR1 SGHRS and CDR2 YFSETQ. The length of the CDR3 is 18 residues. Losses at the gene ends were 4 bases for V and 1 base for J; bases not matched to a gene: 6. Both 60 Vbeta primers and 13 Jbeta primers went into the PCR. The authors' processing: Unique TCR beta chains totaled roughly 80 million in a later count, with roughly 11 million of them shared. TCRdb's copy holds only in-frame clones and misses some; the assay was immunoSEQ multiplex PCR. From that table come the V and J calls and clone size; the DNA was used to work out D and trimming. The table includes about 130,000 clones, 70% to 90% detected once. This clone occurred once. Its antigen remains unidentified.

The V gene is TRBV5-1, the J gene TRBJ2-1; 15 nucleotides line up with TRBD2. The TCR was taken from a boy younger than 18 in good health and CMV-seronegative. Sequencing used PBMCs. In nucleotides, the CDR3 is TGCGCCAGCAGCCCGGGACTAGCGGGGGGCCCGTCCTACAATGAGCAGTTCTTC. Translating gives CASSPGLAGGPSYNEQFF.